This T cell receptor beta chain was sequenced for a study of regulatory T cells in long-lasting Graves disease (dated by TCRdb to the early 2020s). About the study as a whole: To count as having persistent Graves' disease, a patient had to have received antithyroid drug treatment for over 5 years with TSH receptor autoantibodies remaining persistently positive. This study used TCR sequencing and RNA sequencing of peripheral blood to compare persistent Graves' disease patients against newly diagnosed Graves' disease patients. The study was registered as a clinical trial and conducted in China. A total of around 35 samples were covered by TCR sequencing, comprising some 13 persistent and roughly 20 newly diagnosed Graves' disease patients. In the clinical cohort, patients with persistent Graves' disease had used antithyroid drugs for an average of around 9.9 years. The research as a whole found: Because the primary lesion, thyroid tissue, could not be accessed, the study looked at peripheral blood alone. The small sample size was acknowledged by the authors as a limitation that may reduce accuracy. Sequencing and analysis were limited to the TCR beta chain. Persistent patients shared more public clonotypes among themselves (2,741) than newly diagnosed patients did (about 900). Compared with newly diagnosed patients, patients with persistent Graves' disease had lower TCR Shannon entropy and fewer highly expanded clones, which suggests clonal expansion. TRBV28, TRBJ1-2 and TRBJ2-5 were preferentially used in persistent disease, while TRBV20-1 and TRBJ2-1 were favored in newly diagnosed disease.

The sample's time point label is to be understood as: persistent/refractory GD, antithyroid drugs over 5 years with positive TRAb. RNA was extracted from PBMCs in TRIzol for both TCR sequencing and RNA sequencing. Graves' disease was diagnosed according to American Thyroid Association guidelines. Recruitment of patients was carried out at an endocrinology department in Xi'an, China. From each patient, 7.5 to 10 milliliters of peripheral blood was collected into an EDTA anticoagulant tube. Ficoll Paque Plus density gradient separation was used to isolate PBMCs, and no further T cell sorting was done. An Agilent 2100 Bioanalyzer and agarose gel were used to assess RNA quality, and a NanoDrop 2000 was used to measure RNA concentration. The library came from multiplex PCR. The data were produced on an Illumina HiSeq 4000. CDR3 regions were amplified by Arm-PCR with iRepertoire HTBI primers to construct TCR beta libraries. Gel purification was performed on PCR products prior to sequencing. The study's processing was this. Gene usage analysis of CDR3 amino acid clonotypes used the roughly 60 TRBV and 12 to 15 TRBJ segments found across samples. COPE and FqMerger were used to merge the filtered high-quality paired reads into contigs. BLAST was used to align contigs to IMGT TRBV, TRBD and TRBJ reference genes, and CDR3 was defined according to IMGT. Any clonotype with a frequency above 0.1% was classified as a highly expanded clone. Shannon entropy served as the measure of repertoire diversity, while the Gini coefficient captured V-J evenness. A clonotype was considered public if more than one individual shared it. TCRdb ran its own pipeline on the public reads, namely fastp trimming at Q25 and MiXCR clone calling, and kept in-frame beta chains. Merged by CDR3 protein, the rows form single entries marked with the most common genes and DNA. TCRdb, rather than the study authors, made the V and J calls. A total of 350,000 to 500,000 distinct CDR3 sequences appear in this sample, around 23% of them only once. The top ten clones comprise approximately 14% of the sample.

This clonotype was observed a handful of times. This clone's antigen is unknown. Per-nucleotide qualities are absent, and no much larger clonotype sits a single base away. CDR1 is given as KGHDR and CDR2 as SFDVKD, both from the germline V gene. The germline ends are 25 bases apart after V is trimmed by 8 bases and J by 7 bases. The CDR3 has 17 amino acids, counting the end cysteine and phenylalanine. The only DNA kept is the CDR3, 51 bases in frame from the first base. The origin of this receptor is a female donor with Graves disease. Source: peripheral blood mononuclear cells (PBMCs), taken when the disease was refractory, from a patient treated with antithyroid drugs. This sequence uses TRBV24-1 and TRBJ2-2, and TRBD1 may be the D gene, going by 7 matching bases. For the CDR3, the sequence is CATTQGGLDRSYGELFF. The nucleotide sequence is given as TGTGCCACCACCCAGGGGGGCCTTGACAGGAGCTACGGGGAGCTGTTTTTT.